This TCR beta chain was sequenced during a study of CD8+ T cells in alopecia areata. As for the study in general: Once tofacitinib had been taken for 6 to 18 months, 6 months off drug followed.

As the sequencing template, cDNA was produced by extracting RNA and reverse transcribing it. Clones were sequenced by immunoSEQ multiplex PCR, and TCRdb holds only the in-frame ones, with some missing. The table includes some 110,000 clones, more than 30% detected once. V was pared by 2 bases and J by 3 bases, with 16 bases between. The germline V gene encodes CDR1 SQVTM and CDR2 ANQGSEA. The CDR3 spans 15 residues. The TCR was taken from a human donor with alopecia areata. The chain links TRBV29-1 to TRBJ1-2, with D possibly being TRBD1 (5 bases). The sample taken for sequencing was CD4+ T cells sorted from blood. This chain's CDR3 is CSVEPRGVGDYGYTF. CDR3 DNA: TGCAGCGTTGAACCCCGCGGGGTGGGGGACTATGGCTACACCTTC.